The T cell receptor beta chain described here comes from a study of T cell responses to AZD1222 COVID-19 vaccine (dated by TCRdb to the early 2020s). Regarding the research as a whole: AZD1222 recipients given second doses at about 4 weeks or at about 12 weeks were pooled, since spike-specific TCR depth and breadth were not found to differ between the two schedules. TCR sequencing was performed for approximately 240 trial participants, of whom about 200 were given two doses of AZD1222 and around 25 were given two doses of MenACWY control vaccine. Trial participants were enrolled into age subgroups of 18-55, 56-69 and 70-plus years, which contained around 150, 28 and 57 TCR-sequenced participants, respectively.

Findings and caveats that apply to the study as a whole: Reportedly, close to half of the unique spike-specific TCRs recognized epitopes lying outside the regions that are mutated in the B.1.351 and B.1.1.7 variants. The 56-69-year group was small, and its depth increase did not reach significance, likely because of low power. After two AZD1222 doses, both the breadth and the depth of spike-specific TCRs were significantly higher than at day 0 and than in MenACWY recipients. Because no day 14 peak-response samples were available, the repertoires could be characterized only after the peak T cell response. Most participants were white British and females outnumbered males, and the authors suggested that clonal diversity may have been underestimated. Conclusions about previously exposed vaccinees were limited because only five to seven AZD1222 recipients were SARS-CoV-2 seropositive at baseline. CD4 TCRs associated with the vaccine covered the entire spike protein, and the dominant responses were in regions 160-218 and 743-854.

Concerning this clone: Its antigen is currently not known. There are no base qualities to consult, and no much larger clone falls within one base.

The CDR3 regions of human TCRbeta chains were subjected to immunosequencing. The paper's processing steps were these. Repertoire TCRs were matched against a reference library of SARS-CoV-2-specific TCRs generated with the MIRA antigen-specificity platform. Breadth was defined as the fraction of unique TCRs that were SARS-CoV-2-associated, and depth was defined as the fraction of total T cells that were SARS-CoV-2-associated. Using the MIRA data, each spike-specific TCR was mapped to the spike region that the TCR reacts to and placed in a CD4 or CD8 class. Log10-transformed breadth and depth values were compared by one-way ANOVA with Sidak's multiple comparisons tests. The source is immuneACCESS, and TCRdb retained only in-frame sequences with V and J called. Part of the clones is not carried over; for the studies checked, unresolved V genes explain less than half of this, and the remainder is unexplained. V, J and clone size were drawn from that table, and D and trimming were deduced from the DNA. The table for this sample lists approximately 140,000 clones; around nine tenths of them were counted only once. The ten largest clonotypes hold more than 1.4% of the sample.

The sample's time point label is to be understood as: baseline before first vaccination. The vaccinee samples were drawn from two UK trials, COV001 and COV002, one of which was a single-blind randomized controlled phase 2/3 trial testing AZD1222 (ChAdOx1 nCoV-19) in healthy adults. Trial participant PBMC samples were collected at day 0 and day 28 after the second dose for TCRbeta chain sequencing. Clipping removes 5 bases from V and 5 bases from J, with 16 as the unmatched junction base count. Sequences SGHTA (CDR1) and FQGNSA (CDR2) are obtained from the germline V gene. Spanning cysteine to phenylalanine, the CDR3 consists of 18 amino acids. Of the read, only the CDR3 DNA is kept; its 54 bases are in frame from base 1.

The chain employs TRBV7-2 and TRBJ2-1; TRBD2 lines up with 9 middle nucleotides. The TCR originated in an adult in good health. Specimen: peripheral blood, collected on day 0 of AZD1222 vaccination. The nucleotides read TGTGCCAGCAGCCCCAGCGGCGGGGGGGCCCCGGTCCACAATGAGCAGTTCTTC. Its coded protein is CASSPSGGGAPVHNEQFF. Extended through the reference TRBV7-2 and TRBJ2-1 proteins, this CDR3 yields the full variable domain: GAGVSQSPSNKVTEKGKDVELRCDPISGHTALYWYRQSLGQGLEFLIYFQGNSAPDKSGLPSDRFSAERTGGSVSTLTIQRTQQEDSAVYLCASSPSGGGAPVHNEQFFGPGTRLTVL.